This T cell receptor beta chain comes out of a study of blood T cell repertoires in COVID-19 (dated by TCRdb to the early 2020s). Turning to the overall study: The collaborator samples originated in the United States, Italy and Spain and spanned the acute and convalescent phases of COVID-19. The material from the prospective study consisted of cDNA or gDNA derived from T cells, B-cell-depleted T cells, or PBMCs. The dataset comprised deeply sampled blood TCRbeta repertoires from subjects exposed to, actively infected with, or recovered from COVID-19. The repertoires were made available in a free public database intended to serve as a resource for research on the immune response to SARS-CoV-2. Samples were obtained from the ongoing ImmuneRACE study (first 160 participants) and from about 1,300 subjects provided by 6 global collaborators. A de-identified subject ID, COVID-19 status, age in years and sex were almost always included in the sample metadata. HLA class I and class II types, where available, came from metadata supplied by the sample provider rather than from assay-based typing. Points the paper makes about the study in general: How much clinical and demographic metadata was included differed by source and by participant, and the metadata was provided uncurated.

The collaborating institutions used their own protocols to collect whole blood in K2EDTA tubes. For TCRbeta analysis, collaborators shipped samples as frozen whole blood, isolated PBMCs, or DNA extracted from either of those sample types. The immunoSEQ Assay, a bias-controlled multiplex PCR, was used to amplify TCRbeta CDR3 regions from genomic DNA. Under the source paper's analysis protocol: The number of nucleated cells in each sample was estimated by amplification of reference gene primers within the assay. To quantify the absolute abundance of each unique TCRbeta CDR3 rearrangement, sequence reads were collapsed and filtered. For each sample, productive Simpson clonality was calculated as the square root of Simpson's diversity index over productive rearrangements. The table comes from immuneACCESS by way of TCRdb, which keeps in-frame sequences with V and J called. Part of the clones is missing from these tables; in studies checked, under half for an unresolved V gene and the rest for unknown reasons. For V, J and clone size, that table is used; D and trimming come from the DNA. This sample is represented by more than 200,000 clones; 80% to 90% of them were singletons. Of the sample, roughly 1.9% is held by the ten largest clones.

The CDR3, cysteine through phenylalanine, is 15 amino acids long. Only the CDR3 part of the read is kept: 45 bases, read in frame from the first base. The germline V gene supplies CDR1 SGHAT and CDR2 FQNNGV. The junction carries 16 bases between V and J, which are trimmed by 2 bases and 6 bases respectively. Turning to this clone: Its antigen is still unknown. No qualities accompany the bases; no much larger clone lies one base away.

This receptor was identified in a young man with active or convalescent COVID-19. Input material: peripheral blood. The chain is assembled from TRBV11-2 and TRBJ1-2; the best D guess is TRBD1, with 6 bases matching. The DNA sequence follows: TGTGCCAGCAGCTTACGAACAGGGTTGGAGAATGGCTACACCTTC. It specifies CASSLRTGLENGYTF.